Listed below are T cell receptor beta chains from one sample, sequenced in a study of OX40 agonist ivuxolimab in advanced cancers. Sequenced by immunoSEQ multiplex PCR; TCRdb stores in-frame clones only, minus some. The repertoire holds some 70,000 clones, with under 85% as singletons. The source material was CD4+ or CD8+ T cells sorted from blood, sampled in a trial of the OX40 agonist ivuxolimab. Every receptor here comes from an adult with an advanced solid tumor such as melanoma, head and neck, liver or kidney cancer. The CDR3 runs from the conserved cysteine through the conserved F or W. D genes are given only for firm matches.

TRBJ1-3 | 16 | NA | TRBV11-2 | TGTGCCAGCAGCTCCTCGCCAGAAGTCTCTGGAAACACCATATATTTT | CASSSSPEVSGNTIYF
TRBJ2-5 | 15 | NA | TRBV5-1 | TGCGCCAGCAGCTTGGGAGCCAGGGCTAAAGAGACCCAGTACTTC | CASSLGARAKETQYF
TRBJ1-4 | 16 | TRBD1 | TRBV5-8 | TGTGCCAGCAGCCGGGGGACAGGGGCTCAGGGTGAAAAACTGTTTTTT | CASSRGTGAQGEKLFF
TRBJ2-3 | 14 | NA | TRBV14 | TGTGCCAGCAAGGCGGCGTTTAGCACAGATACGCAGTATTTT | CASKAAFSTDTQYF
TRBJ1-1 | 12 | NA | TRBV7-9 | TGTGCCAGCGGAAGGGGAAGCACTGAAGCTTTCTTT | CASGRGSTEAFF
TRBJ2-5 | 14 | NA | TRBV19 | TGTGCCAGTAGTTCGGGTTGGGGGGAAGAGACCCAGTACTTC | CASSSGWGEETQYF
TRBJ2-5 | 14 | NA | TRBV14 | TGTGCCAGCAGCCTGGGGGGTGGCAGGGCCACCCAGTACTTC | CASSLGGGRATQYF
TRBJ1-5 | 16 | NA | TRBV28 | TGTGCCAGCATCCCTGCAGGACGGACATTTAATCAGCCCCAGCATTTT | CASIPAGRTFNQPQHF
TRBJ2-7 | 13 | NA | TRBV7-2 | TGTGCCAGCAGCCCAGACTTGGTCTACGAGCAGTACTTC | CASSPDLVYEQYF
TRBJ1-2 | 13 | NA | TRBV30 | TGTGCCTGGAGAGGGGGGGGCGGCTATGGCTACACCTTC | CAWRGGGGYGYTF